This entry features one TCR beta chain sequence. No antigen is known for it. This sample was included in a study of cytomegalovirus exposure and HLA in healthy donors. Study background: Findings of an earlier analysis included some 120 million unique TCR beta sequences from 180 million or so T cells. Study results and limitations: It was reported that the classifier diagnosed cytomegalovirus status with high specificity and sensitivity in both the original and validation cohorts. Rarity held for most TCR sequences, but there were some public TCRs that occurred in many donors. In a later analysis, TCR beta V- and J-gene trimming showed a link to a missense DCLRE1C variant.

Germline CDR1 is SGDLS and CDR2 is YYNGEE. Trimming cost V 3 bases and J 6 bases; bases outside gene matches: 8. The CDR3 is made up of 14 amino acids. The PCR made use of 60 Vbeta and 13 Jbeta primers. Generated by immunoSEQ multiplex PCR, the TCRdb table keeps only in-frame clones and is missing some. The data contain roughly 170,000 clones, roughly 82% of them singletons. The chain is built from TRBV9 and TRBJ2-7, with 8 bases identical to TRBD1. The TCR sequence derives from a girl aged 2 to 10 in good health and CMV-seropositive. The source material was PBMCs. CDR3 in DNA: TGTGCCAGCAGCGCCGACAGGGGTCGTTCCGAGCAGTACTTC. Translated: CASSADRGRSEQYF.